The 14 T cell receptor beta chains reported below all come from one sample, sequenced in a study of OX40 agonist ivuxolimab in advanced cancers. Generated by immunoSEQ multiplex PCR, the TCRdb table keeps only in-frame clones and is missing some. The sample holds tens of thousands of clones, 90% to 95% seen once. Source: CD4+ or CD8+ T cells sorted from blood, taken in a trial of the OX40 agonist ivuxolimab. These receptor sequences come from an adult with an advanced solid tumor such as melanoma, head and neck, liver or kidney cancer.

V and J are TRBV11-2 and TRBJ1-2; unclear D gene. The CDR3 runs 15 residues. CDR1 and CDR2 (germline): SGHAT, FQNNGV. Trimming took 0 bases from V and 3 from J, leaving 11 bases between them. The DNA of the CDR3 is TGTGCCAGCAGCTTAGACGGCCAAGGGTACTATGGCTACACCTTC. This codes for CASSLDGQGYYGYTF.

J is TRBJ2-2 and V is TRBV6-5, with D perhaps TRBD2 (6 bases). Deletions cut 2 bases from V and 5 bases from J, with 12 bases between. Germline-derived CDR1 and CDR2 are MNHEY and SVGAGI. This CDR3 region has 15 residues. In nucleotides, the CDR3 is TGTGCCAGCAGTTACGGGGGAGGCCTTACCGGGGAGCTGTTTTTT. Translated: CASSYGGGLTGELFF.

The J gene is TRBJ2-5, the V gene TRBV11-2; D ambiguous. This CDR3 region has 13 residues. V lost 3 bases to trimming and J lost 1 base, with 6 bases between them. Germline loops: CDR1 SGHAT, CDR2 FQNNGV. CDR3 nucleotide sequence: TGTGCCAGCAGCTTTACCGCCCAAGAGACCCAGTACTTC. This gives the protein CASSFTAQETQYF.

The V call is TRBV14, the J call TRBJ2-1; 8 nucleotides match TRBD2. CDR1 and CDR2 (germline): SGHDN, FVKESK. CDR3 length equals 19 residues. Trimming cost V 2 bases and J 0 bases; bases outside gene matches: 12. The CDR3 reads CASSQLGLAGVSSYNEQFF. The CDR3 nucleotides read TGTGCCAGCAGCCAACTGGGGCTAGCGGGCGTTAGCTCCTACAATGAGCAGTTCTTC.

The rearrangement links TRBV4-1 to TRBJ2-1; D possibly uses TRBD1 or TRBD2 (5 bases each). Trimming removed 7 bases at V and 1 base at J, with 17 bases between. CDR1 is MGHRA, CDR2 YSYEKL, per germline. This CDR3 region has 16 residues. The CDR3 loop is CASTLTGTPSYNEQFF. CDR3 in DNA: TGCGCCAGCACCCTAACGGGGACCCCTTCCTACAATGAGCAGTTCTTC.

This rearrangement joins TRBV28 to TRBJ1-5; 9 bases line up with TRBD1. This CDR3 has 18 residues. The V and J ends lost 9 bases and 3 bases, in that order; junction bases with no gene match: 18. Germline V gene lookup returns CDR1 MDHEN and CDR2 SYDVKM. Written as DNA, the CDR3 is TGTGCCAGTTCAGTGGGGACAGGGTTTTACTTAATCAATCAGCCCCAGCATTTT. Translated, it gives CASSVGTGFYLINQPQHF. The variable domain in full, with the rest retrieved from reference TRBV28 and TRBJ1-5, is DVKVTQSSRYLVKRTGEKVFLECVQDMDHENMFWYRQDPGLGLRLIYFSYDVKMKEKGDIPEGYSVSREKKERFSLILESASTNQTSMYLCASSVGTGFYLINQPQHFGDGTRLSIL.

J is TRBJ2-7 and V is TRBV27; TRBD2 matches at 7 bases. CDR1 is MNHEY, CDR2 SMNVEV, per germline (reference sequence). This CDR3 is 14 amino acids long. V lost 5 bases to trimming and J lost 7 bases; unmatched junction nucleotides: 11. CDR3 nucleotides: TGTGCCAGCAGTGTAGCGGGCCTTGTTTTTGAGCAGTACTTC. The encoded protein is CASSVAGLVFEQYF.

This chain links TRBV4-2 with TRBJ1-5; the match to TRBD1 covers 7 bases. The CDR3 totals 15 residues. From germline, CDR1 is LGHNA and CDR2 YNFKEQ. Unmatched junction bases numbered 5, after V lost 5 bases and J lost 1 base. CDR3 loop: CASSATQGSNQPQHF. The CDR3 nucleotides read TGTGCCAGCAGCGCTACACAGGGGAGCAATCAGCCCCAGCATTTT.

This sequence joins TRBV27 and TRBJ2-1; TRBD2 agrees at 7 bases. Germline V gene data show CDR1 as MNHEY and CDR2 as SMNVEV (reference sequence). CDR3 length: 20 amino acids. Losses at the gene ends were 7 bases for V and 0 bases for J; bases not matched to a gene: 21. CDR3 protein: CASTTPGGLDRLGSYNEQFF. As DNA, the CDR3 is TGTGCCAGCACCACCCCGGGGGGACTCGACCGCTTGGGCTCCTACAATGAGCAGTTCTTC.

The CDR3 DNA is TGTGCCAGTAGTATAGTTCCCGACGGCTACTACAATGAGCAGTTCTTC. This codes for CASSIVPDGYYNEQFF. The chain combines TRBV19 with TRBJ2-1, with D unresolved. CDR1 LNHDA and CDR2 SQIVND come from the germline V gene (reference sequence). V was clipped by 1 base and J by 3 bases, with 13 bases between them. This CDR3 is 16 amino acids long. The full variable domain, with the rest looked up from reference TRBV19 and TRBJ2-1, is DGGITQSPKYLFRKEGQNVTLSCEQNLNHDAMYWYRQDPGQGLRLIYYSQIVNDFQKGDIAEGYSVSREKKESFPLTVTSAQKNPTAFYLCASSIVPDGYYNEQFFGPGTRLTVL.

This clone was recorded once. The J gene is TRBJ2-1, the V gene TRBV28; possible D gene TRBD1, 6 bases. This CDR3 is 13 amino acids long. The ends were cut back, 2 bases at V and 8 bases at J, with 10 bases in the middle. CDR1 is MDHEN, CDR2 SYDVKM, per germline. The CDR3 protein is CASSLAGAHEQFF. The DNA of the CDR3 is TGTGCCAGCAGTTTAGCAGGGGCCCATGAGCAGTTCTTC.

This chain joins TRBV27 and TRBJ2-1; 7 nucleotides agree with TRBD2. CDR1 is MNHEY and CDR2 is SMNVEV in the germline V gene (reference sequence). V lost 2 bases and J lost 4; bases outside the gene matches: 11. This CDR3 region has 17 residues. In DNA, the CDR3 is TGTGCCAGCAGTTTACACTCCTTAGCGGGCGGGTACAATGAGCAGTTCTTC. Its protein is CASSLHSLAGGYNEQFF.

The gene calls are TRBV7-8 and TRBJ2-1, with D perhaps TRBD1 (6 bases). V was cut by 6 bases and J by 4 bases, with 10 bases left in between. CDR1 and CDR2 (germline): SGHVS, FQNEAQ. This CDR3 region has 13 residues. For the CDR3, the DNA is TGTGCCAGCAGGACAGGCGAGTACAATGAGCAGTTCTTC. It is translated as CASRTGEYNEQFF. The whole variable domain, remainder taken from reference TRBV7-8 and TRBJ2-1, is GAGVSQSPRYKVAKRGQDVALRCDPISGHVSLFWYQQALGQGPEFLTYFQNEAQLDKSGLPSDRFFAERPEGSVSTLKIQRTQQEDSAVYLCASRTGEYNEQFFGPGTRLTVL.

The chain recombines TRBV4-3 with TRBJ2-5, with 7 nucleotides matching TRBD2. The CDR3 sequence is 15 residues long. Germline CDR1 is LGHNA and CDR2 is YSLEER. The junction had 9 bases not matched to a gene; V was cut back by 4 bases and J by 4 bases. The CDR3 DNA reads TGCGCCAGCAGCCTTTCGGGGTTAGCGGGAGAGACCCAGTACTTC. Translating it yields CASSLSGLAGETQYF.